This T cell receptor (beta chain) was identified during a study of blood T cell repertoires in COVID-19. Study summary: T cells, B-cell-depleted T cells, or PBMCs supplied cDNA or gDNA.

This clone was observed a handful of times. Here immunoSEQ multiplex PCR was the method, and the copy in TCRdb shows in-frame clones only, minus some. The table has 99,000 or so clones, around nine tenths seen once. CDR1 and CDR2 from the germline V gene are MNHEY and SMNVEV (reference sequence). V was clipped by 8 bases and J by 4 bases, with 23 bases between them. The CDR3 has 16 residues. Sample: peripheral blood. The TCR sequence derives from a human donor in a cohort sampled during active COVID-19. This chain joins TRBV27 and TRBJ2-5, with D maybe TRBD1 (5 bases). CDR3 sequence: CASSQVPQGRSETQYF. The DNA for the CDR3 is TGTGCCAGCTCACAAGTCCCCCAGGGAAGGTCAGAGACCCAGTACTTC.